The clone carrying this T cell receptor beta chain occurred a few times. This sample was taken from a study of T cells after yellow fever vaccination. TCRdb reanalysed the 5' RACE reads using MiXCR and keeps one entry per CDR3 protein. The data hold around 530,000 distinct CDR3 sequences, with around 16% observed a single time. CDR1 is DFQATT, CDR2 SNEGSKA, per germline (reference sequence). V dropped 6 bases and J dropped 3 bases, with 15 bases sitting between them. CDR3 size: 14 residues. V is TRBV20-1 and J is TRBJ1-5; weak D call: TRBD1 (6 bases). This clonotype originated in a man between 18 and 35 years old who received the YFV17D yellow fever vaccine. The sequenced sample was PBMCs, obtained 5 to 6 days after the first yellow fever vaccination. CDR3 protein: CSATHRQDNQPQHF. CDR3 coding DNA: TGCAGTGCCACGCACCGACAGGACAATCAGCCCCAGCATTTT.